This T cell receptor (beta chain) came from a study of patients and donors after allogeneic stem cell transplantation. TCRdb analysed the RT-PCR reads with MiXCR anew, one entry per CDR3 protein. The profile covers 15,000 to 20,000 distinct CDR3 sequences, with approximately 30% appearing a single time and 36% taken by the ten largest. The CDR3 is made up of 15 amino acids. With V trimmed by 1 base and J by 8 bases, 9 bases remained unmatched. Germline CDR1 and CDR2: SGHDN and FVKESK. The specimen sequenced was blood, either unsorted or a sorted T cell fraction (not recorded which). This clonotype was sampled from a human donor who was either an allogeneic HSCT recipient or a stem cell or donor lymphocyte infusion donor (not recorded which). It is not recorded whose cells these are; they may come from a transplant donor. The chain couples TRBV14 to TRBJ1-2; 8 bases match TRBD1. CDR3 amino acids: CASSQGIQGVQGYTF. Written as DNA, the CDR3 is TGTGCCAGCAGCCAAGGAATACAGGGGGTACAGGGCTACACCTTC. Complete variable domain (other parts from reference TRBV14 and TRBJ1-2): EAGVTQFPSHSVIEKGQTVTLRCDPISGHDNLYWYRRVMGKEIKFLLHFVKESKQDESGMPNNRFLAERTGGTYSTLKVQPAELEDSGVYFCASSQGIQGVQGYTFGSGTRLTVV.